The clone carrying this T cell receptor (beta chain) came up many times. This specimen belongs to a study of T cell repertoires in cytomegalovirus infection. MiXCR, applied by TCRdb to the reads, yields one record per CDR3 protein. This table has around 320,000 distinct CDR3 sequences, over 7.5% appearing once. Source material: PBMCs. The TCR comes from a human donor in good health (CMV status not recorded). Some clones in this sample may be carry-over from other donors' samples.

The CDR3 DNA is TGTGCCAGCGGTGGACTAGCCAAAAACATTCAGTACTTC. The encoded protein is CASGGLAKNIQYF. This sequence joins TRBV7-2 and TRBJ2-4; possibly TRBD2 for D (5 bases). There are 13 residues in the CDR3. V lost 8 bases to trimming and J lost 0 bases, with 8 bases between them. CDR1 is SGHTA, CDR2 FQGNSA, per germline.